This T cell receptor (beta chain) was retrieved from a study of blood T cell repertoires in COVID-19. At the level of the study: The United States, Italy and Spain supplied acute and convalescent COVID-19 samples.

Some clones are missing from TCRdb's copy, which holds only in-frame ones; the method was immunoSEQ multiplex PCR. Of over 200,000 clones in the sample, approximately 90% were seen once. The study recruited people aged 18 to 89 years across approximately 25 US areas. Participant-given clinical history determined each cohort assignment. The clonotype was recovered from a man aged 30 to 39 who had recovered from COVID-19. The sample taken for sequencing was PBMCs or T cells enriched from blood (not recorded which).

In DNA form, the CDR3 reads TGTGCCAGTAGACCTACCGTTTTCAGGAAAAACATTCAGTACTTC. Its translation: CASRPTVFRKNIQYF. V gene TRBV19 combines with J gene TRBJ2-4; D is uncertain. The germline CDR1 and CDR2 sequences are LNHDA and SQIVND (reference sequence). The CDR3 covers 15 residues. V was clipped by 6 bases and J by 4 bases, with 16 bases between them.